This T cell receptor (beta chain) was captured by sequencing in a study of T-cell memory formation after mild COVID-19. Study-level results: Shrinking CD4+ clones resided mostly in CM and EM, and CD8+ ones in EMRA.

With constant-segment primers, 5'RACE yielded cDNA libraries of TCR alpha and TCR beta that carried sample barcodes and UMIs. TCRdb ran MiXCR on the 5' RACE reads and lists one entry per CDR3 protein. The repertoire holds approximately 210,000 distinct CDR3 sequences, with roughly a tenth as singletons. This clonotype occurred a few times. Its matching antigen is unknown. The germline V gene encodes CDR1 SQVTM and CDR2 ANQGSEA. Deletions cut 6 bases from V and 0 bases from J, with 12 bases between. The CDR3 spans 14 residues. The genes are TRBV29-1 and TRBJ1-5; the D gene is possibly TRBD1 (6 bases). This sequence originates from a man younger than 35 who had mild COVID-19 (a few samples of this study predate the infection). Cell type and time point are not known. The sample comprised PBMCs or a T cell subset sorted from them (not recorded which). Here the CDR3 DNA reads TGCAGCGTGGCGGGACAAGATAGCAATCAGCCCCAGCATTTT. This codes for CSVAGQDSNQPQHF.